This TCR beta chain was recovered during a study of control samples from healthy donors and cancer patients. Produced via immunoSEQ multiplex PCR; TCRdb's table is partial and in-frame only. The sample yields over 85,000 clones, 85% to 90% seen once. Germline CDR1 is SGHAT and CDR2 is FQNNGV. This CDR3 region has 13 residues. Trimming shortened V by 5 bases and J by 0 bases, and 7 bases separated the two germline ends. The TCR sequence derives from a woman aged 45-60 years with colorectal cancer. The gene calls are TRBV11-2 and TRBJ1-2, with D unresolved. The specimen was PBMCs. CDR3 nucleotides: TGTGCCAGCAGCCCGAGTGCTAACTATGGCTACACCTTC. Translating gives CASSPSANYGYTF.